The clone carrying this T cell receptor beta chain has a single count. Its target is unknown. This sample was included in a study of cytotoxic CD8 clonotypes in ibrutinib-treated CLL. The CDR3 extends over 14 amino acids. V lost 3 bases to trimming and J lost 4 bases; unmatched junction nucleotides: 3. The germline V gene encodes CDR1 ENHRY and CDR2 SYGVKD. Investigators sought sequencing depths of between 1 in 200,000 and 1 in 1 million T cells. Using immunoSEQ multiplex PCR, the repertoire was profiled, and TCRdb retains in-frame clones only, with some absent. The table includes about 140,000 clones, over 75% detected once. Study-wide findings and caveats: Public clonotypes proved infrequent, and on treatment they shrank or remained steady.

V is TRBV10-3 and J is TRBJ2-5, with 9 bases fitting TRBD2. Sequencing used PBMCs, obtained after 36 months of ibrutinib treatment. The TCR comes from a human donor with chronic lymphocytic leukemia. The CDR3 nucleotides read TGTGCCATCAGTGAAAGGACTAGCGCAGAGACCCAGTACTTC. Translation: CAISERTSAETQYF.